The 10 T cell receptor beta chains below were found in one sample sequenced in a study of shared clonotypes between healthy human individuals. Using immunoSEQ multiplex PCR, the repertoire was profiled, and TCRdb retains in-frame clones only, with some absent. The sample holds about 1.5 million clones, approximately 97% seen once. Input material: naive CD4+ T cells sorted from blood. Subset defined: CD45RA+ positively selected. The receptors shown here come from a man aged 25-40 years in good health.

V gene TRBV19 combines with J gene TRBJ2-1, with D unresolved. Between the trimmed V and J ends, which lost 1 base and 8 bases, there was a span of 12 bases. Germline lookup yields CDR1 LNHDA and CDR2 SQIVND (reference sequence). CDR3 size: 14 residues. The CDR3 sequence: CASSIGLSVDEQFF. The DNA of the CDR3 is TGTGCCAGTAGTATAGGACTCTCCGTGGATGAGCAGTTCTTC.

The chain joins TRBV10-3 to TRBJ2-7; D might be TRBD1 or TRBD2, each matching 5 bases. This CDR3 has 14 amino acids. Looked up from germline, CDR1 is ENHRY and CDR2 is SYGVKD. Trimming cost V 5 bases and J 2 bases, with 13 bases left between them. The CDR3 nucleotides are TGTGCCATCAGTTCCGGGACCGGCCCCTACGAGCAGTACTTC. The encoded protein is CAISSGTGPYEQYF.

This chain joins TRBV7-9 and TRBJ1-4, with 8 bases fitting TRBD1. V gave up 5 bases and J gave up 12 bases; unmatched junction bases: 11. The CDR3 has 14 amino acids. Germline V lookup: CDR1 SEHNR, CDR2 FQNEAQ (reference sequence). As DNA, the CDR3 is TGTGCCAGCAGCCCCCCAGGGGGCCTCGGGGAACTGTTTTTT. Amino acids: CASSPPGGLGELFF.

V and J are TRBV11-2 and TRBJ2-1; a weak D match, TRBD2 (5 bases). Germline assignment: CDR1 SGHAT and CDR2 FQNNGV. The CDR3 is made up of 15 amino acids. The germline V and J ends were trimmed by 4 bases and 4 bases, with 14 bases remaining between them. The CDR3 here is CASSYDYPDYNEQFF. DNA for the CDR3: TGTGCCAGCAGCTACGACTACCCCGATTACAATGAGCAGTTCTTC.

The rearrangement joins TRBV30 to TRBJ1-1; D not resolved. The CDR3 extends over 11 amino acids. Trimming took off 0 bases at V and 11 bases at J, with 10 bases between the two ends. The germline V gene encodes CDR1 GTSNPN and CDR2 SVGIG (reference sequence). The CDR3 is CAWSVEPVAFF. The CDR3 coding sequence is TGTGCCTGGAGTGTTGAGCCAGTGGCTTTCTTT.

The chain couples TRBV19 to TRBJ2-2, with 8 bases identical to TRBD1. Germline loops: CDR1 LNHDA, CDR2 SQIVND (reference sequence). This CDR3 region has 14 residues. V dropped 8 bases and J dropped 5; count of bases not matched to a gene: 7. CDR3 protein: CASGKTGVTGELFF. The DNA of the CDR3 is TGTGCCAGTGGAAAGACAGGGGTAACCGGGGAGCTGTTTTTT. The full variable domain, in which reference TRBV19 and TRBJ2-2 provide the parts outside the CDR3, is DGGITQSPKYLFRKEGQNVTLSCEQNLNHDAMYWYRQDPGQGLRLIYYSQIVNDFQKGDIAEGYSVSREKKESFPLTVTSAQKNPTAFYLCASGKTGVTGELFFGEGSRLTVL.

The chain recombines TRBV7-2 with TRBJ2-1; 7 nucleotides match TRBD1. This CDR3 contains 16 residues. The germline CDR1 and CDR2 sequences are SGHTA and FQGNSA. The trim removed 5 bases at V and 8 bases at J, leaving 15 bases unmatched. The CDR3 coding sequence is TGTGCCAGCAGCCCGACCGGGACAGTCAGAGGGGATGAGCAGTTCTTC. It yields the protein CASSPTGTVRGDEQFF.

The genes are TRBV5-1 and TRBJ2-1; D may match TRBD1 or TRBD2 (5 bases each). The CDR3 has 19 residues. V was trimmed by 0 bases and J by 6 bases, leaving 25 bases between them. CDR1 is SGHRS and CDR2 is YFSETQ in the germline V gene. CDR3 DNA: TGCGCCAGCAGCTTGGCCTTCTTTGACACCGGCGCCGGGGCCAATGAGCAGTTCTTC. Amino acid sequence: CASSLAFFDTGAGANEQFF.

V is TRBV9 and J is TRBJ2-1; possible D gene TRBD2, 5 bases. In germline, CDR1 is SGDLS, CDR2 YYNGEE. The CDR3 is 18 residues long. Trimming pared 0 bases from V and 4 bases from J, leaving 20 bases between. CDR3: CASSVATVRRSLYNEQFF. The DNA for the CDR3 is TGTGCCAGCAGCGTAGCTACCGTAAGGAGGTCCCTATACAATGAGCAGTTCTTC. Together with reference TRBV9 and TRBJ2-1, the CDR3 gives the full variable domain: DSGVTQTPKHLITATGQRVTLRCSPRSGDLSVYWYQQSLDQGLQFLIQYYNGEERAKGNILERFSAQQFPDLHSELNLSSLELGDSALYFCASSVATVRRSLYNEQFFGPGTRLTVL.

The chain links TRBV5-6 to TRBJ2-3; 7 bases align to TRBD1. Trimming took 1 base from V and 3 from J; bases not matched to a gene: 5. Germline V lookup: CDR1 SGHDT, CDR2 YYEEEE. The CDR3 covers 15 residues. CDR3 protein: CASSLQGVGTDTQYF. DNA for the CDR3: TGTGCCAGCAGCTTGCAGGGGGTCGGGACAGATACGCAGTATTTT. Using reference TRBV5-6 and TRBJ2-3 for the parts outside the CDR3, the full variable domain is DAGVTQSPTHLIKTRGQQVTLRCSPKSGHDTVSWYQQALGQGPQFIFQYYEEEERQRGNFPDRFSGHQFPNYSSELNVNALLLGDSALYLCASSLQGVGTDTQYFGPGTRLTVL.